These T cell receptor beta chains were read from a single sample in a study of blood T cell repertoires in COVID-19. Assay: immunoSEQ multiplex PCR; the TCRdb copy retains only in-frame clones and omits some. The sample has about 44,000 clones; roughly 87% are singletons. What was sequenced was peripheral blood. These TCRs come from a woman of 80 years or more in a cohort sampled during active or convalescent COVID-19. Both conserved end residues are trimmed from each CDR3.

length	V	J	CDR3
12	TRBV10-3	TRBJ1-1	AISGQGLGTEAF
13	TRBV7-2	TRBJ1-2	ASSWQGAQDYGYT
12	TRBV24-1	TRBJ2-1	ATSGAGAYNEQF
12	TRBV18	TRBJ1-1	ASSPTGGGTEAF
13	TRBV7-3	TRBJ2-7	ASSYGLGSSYEQY
14	TRBV14	TRBJ1-2	ASSLGPGWEGYGYT
12	TRBV19	TRBJ1-1	ASSKMGGGTEAF
12	TRBV13	TRBJ2-5	ASSPRGPRETQY
12	TRBV4-1	TRBJ2-7	ASSQVIGDYEQY
13	TRBV13	TRBJ1-2	ASSATGGAGYGYT
14	TRBV5-1	TRBJ1-5	ASSPGRGRSNQPQH
14	TRBV4-3	TRBJ2-1	ASSHRGDRPYNEQF
12	TRBV7-8	TRBJ1-2	ASNRWTEPYGYT
13	TRBV6-4	TRBJ1-1	ASSVSTGGNTEAF
14	TRBV7-2	TRBJ1-1	ASSQDPGHTNTEAF
11	TRBV9	TRBJ1-5	ASSAQGGQPQH
12	TRBV3-1/TRBV3-2	TRBJ1-2	ASSLEQGYYGYT
12	TRBV7-8	TRBJ2-2	ASSLAGDRRELF
11	TRBV5-8	TRBJ2-7	ASRTGGMYEQY
11	TRBV5-1	TRBJ2-3	ASSRDRADTQY
12	TRBV7-2	TRBJ1-3	ASSFDSSGNTIY
12	TRBV2	TRBJ1-3	ASSGQGTGNTIY
11	TRBV7-2	TRBJ1-5	ASSRDRDQPQH
13	TRBV25-1	TRBJ2-1	ASSDPGTSGDEQF
16	TRBV19	TRBJ2-7	ASSRKHQTEVLSYEQY
14	TRBV6-6	TRBJ1-1	ASSGRGHPLNTEAF
14	TRBV10-3	TRBJ2-7	AISTPTGGNSYEQY
12	TRBV5-1	TRBJ2-7	ASSLGSGGHEQY
15	TRBV11-2	TRBJ1-2	ASRYSPGDPTNYGYT
12	TRBV3-1/TRBV3-2	TRBJ1-2	ASSQAGFGYGYT
13	TRBV9	TRBJ1-3	ASSVNSLTGNTIY
12	TRBV3-1/TRBV3-2	TRBJ2-7	ASSSTQGAYEQY
11	TRBV11-2	TRBJ2-1	ASSLWRGNEQF
14	TRBV3-1/TRBV3-2	TRBJ2-3	ASSQNSGRSTDTQY
11	TRBV7-3	TRBJ2-3	ASSFSPADTQY
11	TRBV7-8	TRBJ2-7	ASSRGGTYEQY
13	TRBV10-3	TRBJ1-1	AITQGHRGSAEAF
11	TRBV5-6	TRBJ2-5	ASSLPVQETQY
13	TRBV5-4	TRBJ2-7	ASTSPNGGTYEQY
16	TRBV5-5	TRBJ2-5	ASSFGPGLAGGRETQY
11	TRBV6-5	TRBJ1-1	ASSYNRGTEAF
15	TRBV27	TRBJ2-5	ASSPRLAGGPGETQY
13	TRBV10-3	TRBJ1-4	AISESSRHNEKLF